A selection of T cell receptor beta chains follows, all from one sample in a study of CD8+ T cells in alopecia areata. Produced via immunoSEQ multiplex PCR; TCRdb's table is partial and in-frame only. This sample has approximately 280,000 clones; roughly 64% occur once, and the top ten carry approximately 1.8%. The sequencing here drew on CD4+ T cells sorted from blood, taken at week 24, from a patient treated with tofacitinib. The source of these receptors is a human donor with alopecia areata. Both conserved end residues are part of each CDR3. The order of the fields is D gene, clone size, V gene, J gene, CDR3 protein, CDR3 DNA. A D gene is named only where the DNA matches it firmly. The size entry is marked missing in some rows and otherwise reads once, few, many or a size class.

>-|-|TRBV12-2|TRBJ2-1
CASRLARMRGGPPEQFF
TGTGCAAGTCGCTTAGCGAGGATGAGGGGGGGTCCCCCTGAGCAGTTCTTC
>TRBD2|-|TRBV30|TRBJ2-1
CAWGWGGNEQFF
TGTGCCTGGGGGTGGGGAGGGAATGAGCAGTTCTTC
>-|-|TRBV2|TRBJ1-1
CASSVRVLNTEAFF
TGTGCCAGCAGTGTGCGGGTTTTGAACACTGAAGCTTTCTTT
>TRBD1|-|TRBV2|TRBJ2-7
CASSYPPNRGSYEQYF
TGTGCCAGCAGTTACCCTCCGAACAGGGGCTCCTACGAGCAGTACTTC
>-|-|TRBV7-9|TRBJ1-1
CASGQLEAFF
TGTGCCAGCGGACAGCTTGAAGCTTTCTTT
>TRBD1|-|TRBV30|TRBJ2-5
CAWSVQGRGDQGAQYF
TGTGCCTGGAGTGTACAGGGTAGGGGAGACCAGGGGGCCCAGTACTTC
>TRBD1|-|TRBV5-4|TRBJ2-2
CASSRDRSRANTGELFF
TGTGCCAGCAGCCGGGACAGGTCCAGGGCGAACACCGGGGAGCTGTTTTTT
>-|few|TRBV4-2|TRBJ2-5
CASSLSARQETQYF
TGTGCCAGCAGCCTCTCAGCCCGGCAAGAGACCCAGTACTTC
>TRBD1|once|TRBV4-2|TRBJ1-5
CASSQGAGTGNQPQHF
TGTGCCAGCAGCCAGGGTGCCGGGACAGGTAATCAGCCCCAGCATTTT
>TRBD2|few|TRBV6-5|TRBJ2-3
CASSFREASTDTQYF
TGTGCCAGCAGTTTCCGGGAGGCTAGCACAGATACGCAGTATTTT
>-|few|TRBV6-5|TRBJ1-1
CASRRDTEAFF
TGTGCCAGCAGGAGGGACACTGAAGCTTTCTTT
>-|few|TRBV7-9|TRBJ2-5
CASSPARGRGEETQYF
TGTGCCAGCAGCCCCGCCAGGGGCCGGGGCGAAGAGACCCAGTACTTC
>-|-|TRBV30|TRBJ1-1
CAWRQSTAEASF
TGTGCCTGGAGGCAATCGACGGCTGAAGCTTCCTTT
>TRBD1|-|TRBV5-1|TRBJ2-1
CASSFGQGPNNEQFF
TGCGCCAGCAGCTTTGGACAGGGCCCGAACAATGAGCAGTTCTTC
>TRBD1|-|TRBV10-3|TRBJ2-3
CAISEPQGAGTDTQYF
TGTGCCATCAGTGAGCCCCAGGGGGCAGGTACAGATACGCAGTATTTT
>TRBD1|-|TRBV7-8|TRBJ2-7
CASSLSGTAYEQYF
TGTGCCAGCAGCTTGTCCGGGACAGCCTACGAGCAGTACTTC
>TRBD1|few|TRBV5-1|TRBJ1-2
CASSDPGQADHGYTF
TGCGCCAGCAGCGATCCGGGACAGGCAGACCATGGCTACACCTTC
>-|-|TRBV28|TRBJ2-7
CASSSGGPEQYF
TGTGCCAGCAGTTCAGGAGGGCCCGAGCAGTACTTC
>-|-|TRBV30|TRBJ2-7
CAWSVQLGHSSYEQYF
TGTGCCTGGAGTGTACAACTCGGACACAGCTCCTACGAGCAGTACTTC
>-|-|TRBV6-5|TRBJ2-3
CASSVPGGGDTQYF
TGTGCCAGCAGTGTCCCAGGGGGAGGAGATACGCAGTATTTT
>-|-|TRBV7-3|TRBJ2-7
CASSSMGGSYEQYF
TGTGCCAGCAGCTCAATGGGGGGTTCCTACGAGCAGTACTTC
>-|-|TRBV5-1|TRBJ1-2
CASSLEQGSRGYTF
TGCGCCAGCAGCTTGGAGCAGGGAAGTCGCGGCTACACCTTC
>-|once|TRBV5-1|TRBJ2-3
CASSRGTELGADTQYF
TGCGCCAGCAGCCGCGGAACAGAACTAGGGGCCGATACGCAGTATTTT
>TRBD1|-|TRBV10-3|TRBJ2-5
CAISVEAGGQETQYF
TGTGCCATCAGTGTGGAGGCAGGGGGTCAAGAGACCCAGTACTTC
>-|-|TRBV4-3|TRBJ2-1
CASSQAGGYEQFF
TGCGCCAGCAGCCAAGCGGGCGGCTATGAGCAGTTCTTC
>-|-|TRBV7-8|TRBJ1-4
CASRVTANEKLFF
TGTGCCAGCAGGGTTACGGCTAATGAAAAACTGTTTTTT
>-|once|TRBV11-2|TRBJ2-7
CASSAQGRSYEQYF
TGTGCCAGCAGCGCACAGGGACGGTCCTACGAGCAGTACTTC
>-|-|TRBV30|TRBJ2-5
CAWSVLGTQYF
TGTGCCTGGAGTGTATTGGGGACCCAGTACTTC
>TRBD1|-|TRBV10-3|TRBJ2-7
CAISESGGTGSYEQYF
TGTGCCATCAGTGAGTCCGGAGGGACAGGGTCCTACGAGCAGTACTTC